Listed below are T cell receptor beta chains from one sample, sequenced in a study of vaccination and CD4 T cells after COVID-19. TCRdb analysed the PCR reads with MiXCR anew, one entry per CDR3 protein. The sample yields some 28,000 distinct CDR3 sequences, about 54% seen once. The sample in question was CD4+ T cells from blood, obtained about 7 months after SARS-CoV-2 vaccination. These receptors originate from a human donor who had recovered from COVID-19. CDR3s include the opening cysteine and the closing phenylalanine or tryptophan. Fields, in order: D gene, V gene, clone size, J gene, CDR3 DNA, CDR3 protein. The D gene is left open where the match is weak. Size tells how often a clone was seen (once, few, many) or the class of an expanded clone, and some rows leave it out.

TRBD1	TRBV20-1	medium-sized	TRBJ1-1	TGCAGTGCTAGCCAGGGACAGATGAACACTGAAGCTTTCTTT	CSASQGQMNTEAFF
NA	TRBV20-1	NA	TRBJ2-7	TGCAGTGCGTGGGTGCAGAGAAAGGGTTACGAGCAGTACTTC	CSAWVQRKGYEQYF
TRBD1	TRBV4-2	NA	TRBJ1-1	TGTGCCAGCAGCCAAGAGTATACAGGGGTGAACACTGAAGCTTTCTTT	CASSQEYTGVNTEAFF
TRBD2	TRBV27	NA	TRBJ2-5	TGTGCCAGCAGTTCTAGCGGGAGTACGGGAGAGACCCAGTACTTC	CASSSSGSTGETQYF
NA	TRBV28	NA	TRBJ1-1	TGTGCCAGCAGTTTAAGTCACAGGTCAGGGAACACTGAAGCTTTCTTT	CASSLSHRSGNTEAFF
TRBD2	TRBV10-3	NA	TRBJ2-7	TGTGCCACGGACCCTAGCGGTTCCTACGAGCAGTACTTC	CATDPSGSYEQYF
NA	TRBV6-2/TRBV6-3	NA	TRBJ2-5	TGTGCCAGCAGTTACATAGGGAGGAGGACCCAGTACTTC	CASSYIGRRTQYF
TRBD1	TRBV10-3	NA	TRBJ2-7	TGTGCCATCACCCCGGGACAGGGTCGTGACGAGCAGTACTTC	CAITPGQGRDEQYF
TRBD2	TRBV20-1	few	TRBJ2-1	TGCAGTGCTAGAGCCCCTAGCGGGAGCTCCTACAATGAGCAGTTCTTC	CSARAPSGSSYNEQFF
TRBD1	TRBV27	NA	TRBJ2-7	TGTGCCAGCAGTTGGGGACAGGGGGCATACGAGCAGTACTTC	CASSWGQGAYEQYF
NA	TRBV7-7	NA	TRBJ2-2	TGTGCCAGCAGACGGGCGAACACCGGGGAGCTGTTTTTT	CASRRANTGELFF
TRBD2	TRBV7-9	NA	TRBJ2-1	TGTGCCAGCAGCTTATCGACTAGCGGTACCTACAATGAGCAGTTCTTC	CASSLSTSGTYNEQFF
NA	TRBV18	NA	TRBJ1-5	TGTGCCAGCTCACCAACAAAAGTCAATCAGCCCCAGCATTTT	CASSPTKVNQPQHF
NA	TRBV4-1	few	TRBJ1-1	TGCGCCAGCAGCCAAGGCCCGGTGAACACTGAAGCTTTCTTT	CASSQGPVNTEAFF
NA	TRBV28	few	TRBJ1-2	TGTGCCAGCAGTTTAGGCCCGGGGATCAACTATGGCTACACCTTC	CASSLGPGINYGYTF
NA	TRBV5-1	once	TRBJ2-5	TGCGCCAGCACGAGTGGGGGGTGGGAGACCCAGTACTTC	CASTSGGWETQYF
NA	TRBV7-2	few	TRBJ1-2	TGTGCCAGCAGCGTACAGGATAACTATGGCTACACCTTC	CASSVQDNYGYTF
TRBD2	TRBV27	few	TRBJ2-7	TGTGCCAGCAGTTTAGGGGGCGGACTAGCGGGGCACTACGAGCAGTACTTC	CASSLGGGLAGHYEQYF
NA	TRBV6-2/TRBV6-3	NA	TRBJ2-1	TGTGCCAGCAGTGGAAGAACCAGGTGGGGTCATGAGCAGTTCTTC	CASSGRTRWGHEQFF
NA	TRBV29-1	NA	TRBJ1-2	TGCAGCGTTGTGGATGGGACAAAGGAGGGAACTAACTATGGCTACACCTTC	CSVVDGTKEGTNYGYTF